The following is a TCR beta chain sequence with its context. This sample stems from a study of blood T cell repertoires in COVID-19. Background on the study: Samples of COVID-19 (acute and convalescent) were obtained from the United States, Italy and Spain. PBMCs, B-cell-depleted T cells, or T cells were the source of the cDNA or gDNA that made up the material.

Per the study methods: How many nucleated cells were present was estimated from reference gene primer amplification. TCRdb's copy holds only in-frame clones and misses some; the assay was immunoSEQ multiplex PCR. Clonal size and the V and J genes are those of that table, whereas D and trimming came from the DNA. The table has 250,000 to 300,000 clones, around 86% seen once. This receptor was identified in a young man with active or convalescent COVID-19. The sequencing input was peripheral blood.

CDR3 bases: TGTGCCAGCAGACCTTCCACAGGGGGCGTGAATTACGAAGCTTTCTTT. Protein product: CASRPSTGGVNYEAFF. The rearrangement links TRBV7-9 to TRBJ1-1; 9 bases line up with TRBD1. This CDR3 region has 16 residues. V lost 6 bases to trimming and J lost 8 bases; unmatched junction nucleotides: 16. Germline V gene sequence: CDR1 SEHNR, CDR2 FQNEAQ (reference sequence).